This T cell receptor beta chain is from a study of blood T cells in healthy people across ages. Study-wide points: Expanded clonotype changes were possibly confounded by unknown donor CMV status.

About this clonotype: Its antigen is not identified.

Primed by a sample-barcoded 5' primer and a J-beta primer mix, a second PCR proceeded for 7 to 11 cycles. From the 5' RACE reads, TCRdb called clonotypes with MiXCR, one entry per CDR3 protein. The top ten hold around 18% of the sample, which has just over 1 million distinct CDR3 sequences, roughly 45% seen once. At least 6 million PBMCs were isolated per sample. CDR1 is DFQATT, CDR2 SNEGSKA, per germline (reference sequence). The CDR3 runs 16 residues. Unmatched junction bases numbered 4, after V lost 1 base and J lost 0 bases. The gene calls are TRBV20-1 and TRBJ2-1; the match to TRBD2 covers 9 bases. The specimen was blood. The source is a woman in her fifties or sixties in good health. The CDR3: CSARVASGNSYNEQFF. CDR3 bases: TGCAGTGCTAGAGTGGCTAGCGGGAACTCCTACAATGAGCAGTTCTTC.